This paragraph covers one T cell receptor (beta chain) sequence. The data were taken from a study of T-cell reconstitution after alpha-beta-depleted transplantation in children. Researchers prepared the TCRbeta library using unique molecular identifiers, the study reports. Each CDR3 protein is one row after TCRdb ran MiXCR on the PCR reads. The sample holds hundreds of thousands of distinct CDR3 sequences, around an eighth seen once. The starting material was PBMCs from the stem cell graft donor, obtained from the stem cell graft. This TCR came from a human donor who donated a stem cell graft to a child with combined immunodeficiency.

The CDR3 loop is CASIPGAQLYYEQYF. The CDR3 coding sequence is TGTGCCAGCATCCCGGGGGCCCAACTTTACTACGAGCAGTACTTC. The chain uses TRBV7-8 and TRBJ2-7, with D perhaps matching TRBD1 or TRBD2 (6 bases each). Germline V gene data show CDR1 as SGHVS and CDR2 as FQNEAQ. The CDR3 covers 15 residues. V was pared by 7 bases and J by 3 bases, with 19 bases between.